This passage covers 18 T cell receptor beta chains from one sample sequenced in a study of cytomegalovirus exposure and HLA in healthy donors. PCR primers comprised 60 Vbeta and 13 Jbeta primers. The data were produced by immunoSEQ multiplex PCR, yet TCRdb's version contains in-frame clones alone and is incomplete. Here the sample spans roughly 150,000 clones, 85% being singletons. Sequenced input: PBMCs. These receptors all stem from a boy between 2 and 10 years old in good health and CMV-seronegative.

As regards this clone: Other DNA sequences within the sample encode an identical CDR3. The chain carries TRBV7-2 and TRBJ2-7; 9 positions agree with TRBD2. V lost 5 bases, J lost 7 bases, and 12 bases stayed unmatched. Germline lookup yields CDR1 SGHTA and CDR2 FQGNSA. This CDR3 comprises 15 residues. The CDR3 DNA is TGTGCCAGCAGCCAACGTAGCGGGAGAGGATATGAGCAGTACTTC. As protein: CASSQRSGRGYEQYF.

This chain connects TRBV19 to TRBJ2-2; TRBD2 aligns across 12 bases. The CDR3 consists of 15 residues. CDR1 is LNHDA and CDR2 is SQIVND in the germline V gene (reference sequence). V shed 9 bases and J 3 bases; nucleotides not matched to a gene: 5. This CDR3 is CASRTSGMYTGELFF. Here the CDR3 DNA reads TGTGCCAGCCGGACTAGCGGGATGTACACCGGGGAGCTGTTTTTT.

On this clone: At one boundary the junction diverges from the germline segment, which might be a read error. V gene TRBV2 combines with J gene TRBJ2-2; D not certain. CDR1 SNHLY and CDR2 FYNNEI come from the germline V gene. This CDR3 spans 13 amino acids. CDR3 sequence (DNA): TGTGCCAGCAGGGAAGCCCCCGCCGGGGAGCTGTTTTTT. Translating gives CASREAPAGELFF.

The chain carries TRBV19 and TRBJ1-6; 12 bases align to TRBD1. The germline gives CDR1 LNHDA, CDR2 SQIVND (reference sequence). V dropped 11 bases and J dropped 7; count of bases not matched to a gene: 6. The CDR3 length is 14 residues. The CDR3 nucleotides are TGTGCCGTCTCCGGGACAGGGGGCAATTCACCCCTCCACTTT. Amino acids: CAVSGTGGNSPLHF.

This clone was seen only a few times. This chain uses TRBV5-1 with TRBJ2-2; 11 bases agree with TRBD2. CDR3 size: 16 residues. With 0 bases clipped from V and 6 bases from J, the junction kept 4 bases outside the gene matches. Germline CDR1 SGHRS, CDR2 YFSETQ. This CDR3 reads CASSLDVAGGSGELFF. CDR3 bases: TGCGCCAGCAGCTTGGATGTAGCGGGGGGGTCCGGGGAGCTGTTTTTT.

The chain employs TRBV28 and TRBJ1-5, with TRBD1 matching over 10 bases. The CDR3 has 17 amino acids. V trimming: 5 bases; J trimming: 2 bases; junction bases outside the gene matches: 9. Germline V gene data show CDR1 as MDHEN and CDR2 as SYDVKM. The CDR3 bases are TGTGCCAGCAGTGGGGGGACAGGGGATTGGGGCAATCAGCCCCAGCATTTT. This encodes CASSGGTGDWGNQPQHF.

V usage is TRBV18 and J usage is TRBJ2-1; 8 bases fit TRBD2. Germline lookup yields CDR1 KGHSH and CDR2 LQKENI. This CDR3 spans 16 amino acids. The J segment lost 4 bases and the V segment lost 0 bases, leaving 5 bases of the junction unmatched. CDR3 sequence (DNA): TGTGCCAGCTCACCACCACGGCTAGCGGGTTACAATGAGCAGTTCTTC. It yields the protein CASSPPRLAGYNEQFF.

The chain has TRBV9 and TRBJ2-1; no firm D call. This CDR3 is 8 amino acids long. The ends were cut back, 4 bases at V and 15 bases at J, with 5 bases in the middle. Germline CDR1 SGDLS, CDR2 YYNGEE. The DNA for the CDR3 is TGTGCCAGCAGCCCGGGGTTCTTC. Translated: CASSPGFF.

This chain connects TRBV28 to TRBJ2-5; the D is unclear. CDR3 length equals 13 residues. Germline V gene data show CDR1 as MDHEN and CDR2 as SYDVKM. V was shortened by 3 bases and J by 5 bases, with 10 bases between the two germline ends. The CDR3 nucleotides read TGTGCCAGCAGTTTTGAGGTTCTGGAGACCCAGTACTTC. Its translation: CASSFEVLETQYF.

J is TRBJ2-7 and V is TRBV14; TRBD2 agrees at 9 bases. J lost 4 bases, V lost 2 bases, and 9 bases had no gene match. Germline-derived CDR1 and CDR2 are SGHDN and FVKESK. This CDR3 contains 16 residues. The CDR3, as DNA: TGTGCCAGCAGCCAAACGCAAAGCGGGAGGAATTACGAGCAGTACTTC. Residues: CASSQTQSGRNYEQYF. The full variable domain, rest sourced from reference TRBV14 and TRBJ2-7, is EAGVTQFPSHSVIEKGQTVTLRCDPISGHDNLYWYRRVMGKEIKFLLHFVKESKQDESGMPNNRFLAERTGGTYSTLKVQPAELEDSGVYFCASSQTQSGRNYEQYFGPGTRLTVT.

The chain joins TRBV7-9 to TRBJ2-2, with 9 bases that match TRBD1. This CDR3 contains 16 residues. Trimming took 3 bases from V and 1 from J; bases not matched to a gene: 3. The germline V gene has CDR1 SEHNR and CDR2 FQNEAQ (reference sequence). This chain's CDR3 is CASSLRTGVNTGELFF. The CDR3 bases are TGTGCCAGCAGCTTGAGGACAGGGGTGAACACCGGGGAGCTGTTTTTT.

This clone has only one observation. The chain recombines TRBV6-5 with TRBJ2-2; D gene ambiguous. The CDR3 has 15 amino acids. The germline V and J ends were trimmed by 10 bases and 2 bases, with 17 bases remaining between them. Germline values: CDR1 MNHEY, CDR2 SVGAGI. CDR3 DNA sequence: TGTGCCACCCTCCCTCGGGTCGTTAACACCGGGGAGCTGTTTTTT. It encodes CATLPRVVNTGELFF.

The chain carries TRBV7-2 and TRBJ2-1; TRBD2 matches at 10 bases. Losses at the gene ends were 0 bases for V and 2 bases for J; bases not matched to a gene: 7. The CDR3 is 18 amino acids. Germline V lookup: CDR1 SGHTA, CDR2 FQGNSA. The CDR3 bases are TGTGCCAGCAGCTTAGCGTTGCTAGCGGGAGACACCTACAATGAGCAGTTCTTC. Protein sequence: CASSLALLAGDTYNEQFF.

The chain uses TRBV28 and TRBJ1-2; 7 nucleotides match TRBD1. Trimming cost V 7 bases and J 3 bases; bases outside gene matches: 8. The CDR3 has 14 residues. The V gene's germline CDR1 is MDHEN and CDR2 SYDVKM. CDR3: CASTFRGTDYGYTF. CDR3 bases: TGTGCCAGCACCTTTAGAGGGACAGACTATGGCTACACCTTC.

The rearrangement uses TRBV18 and TRBJ1-2; 7 bases are a match to TRBD1. Germline CDR1 is KGHSH and CDR2 is LQKENI. This CDR3 region has 14 residues. The V and J ends lost 3 bases and 7 bases, in that order; junction bases with no gene match: 8. CDR3 in DNA: TGTGCCAGCTCACCTAAGAACAGGGGTAGTGGCTACACCTTC. Its protein is CASSPKNRGSGYTF. The whole variable domain, filled in from reference TRBV18 and TRBJ1-2, reads NAGVMQNPRHLVRRRGQEARLRCSPMKGHSHVYWYRQLPEEGLKFMVYLQKENIIDESGMPKERFSAEFPKEGPSILRIQQVVRGDSAAYFCASSPKNRGSGYTFGSGTRLTVV.

The chain recombines TRBV10-3 with TRBJ2-1, with 8 bases fitting TRBD2. This CDR3 region has 13 residues. Unmatched junction bases numbered 7, after V lost 8 bases and J lost 7 bases. Germline assignment: CDR1 ENHRY and CDR2 SYGVKD. The CDR3 here is CAIRVASGNEQFF. The CDR3 DNA reads TGTGCCATCCGGGTGGCTAGCGGGAATGAGCAGTTCTTC.

The chain joins TRBV11-2 to TRBJ2-1; TRBD2 matches at 13 bases. Losses at the gene ends were 6 bases for V and 7 bases for J; bases not matched to a gene: 6. There are 15 residues in the CDR3. Germline V lookup: CDR1 SGHAT, CDR2 FQNNGV. The CDR3 region is CASRGLAGFLNEQFF. CDR3 nucleotide sequence: TGTGCCAGCAGGGGACTAGCGGGATTTTTGAATGAGCAGTTCTTC.

CDR3 DNA sequence: TGTGCCAGCGGCTCGTCGGGACTAGCGGGACTAGGGCAGTTCTTC. Its translation: CASGSSGLAGLGQFF. The gene calls are TRBV6-5 and TRBJ2-1, with 13 positions matching TRBD2. This CDR3 has 15 residues. The germline V gene has CDR1 MNHEY and CDR2 SVGAGI. With V trimmed by 8 bases and J by 12 bases, 13 bases remained unmatched.